One sample yielded the 25 T cell receptor beta chains listed below, sequenced in a study of T cell changes during pregnancy in multiple sclerosis (dated by TCRdb to about 2019). The library was obtained by the immunoSEQ multiplex PCR assay. What TCRdb holds here is the immuneACCESS table cut down to in-frame rearrangements. Part of the clones is not present; checked against another copy, under half of the missing clones reflect an unresolved V gene, and the others are unexplained. The sample table shows fewer than 75,000 clones, and roughly 91% are seen once. The ten top clones hold 5.3% of the sample. The sequencing used CD8+ T cells from peripheral blood mononuclear cells, collected before pregnancy. These receptors were collected from a female donor with multiple sclerosis, enrolled in a pregnancy study.

The chain carries TRBV4-1 and TRBJ2-3; 7 nucleotides match TRBD2. This CDR3 region has 17 residues. After removal of 1 base from V and 3 bases from J, the junction contained 10 bases not matched to a gene. Germline V gene sequence: CDR1 MGHRA, CDR2 YSYEKL. In nucleotides, the CDR3 is TGCGCCAGCAGCCAAGGCGCCGGACTAGAGGTAACAGATACGCAGTATTTT. Protein: CASSQGAGLEVTDTQYF.

The chain carries TRBV11-3 and TRBJ2-3; the D gene is possibly TRBD1 (6 bases). The CDR3 consists of 14 residues. The V gene's germline CDR1 is SGHNT and CDR2 YENEEA. The V end was cut by 5 bases, the J end by 3 bases, with 12 bases between. In DNA, the CDR3 is TGTGCCAGCAGCACGGACAGCCGTACAGATACGCAGTATTTT. Translating gives CASSTDSRTDTQYF.

The chain uses TRBV13 and TRBJ2-1, with TRBD2 as a possible D gene (7 bases). CDR1 and CDR2 from the germline V gene are PRHDT and FYEKMQ (reference sequence). This CDR3 has 15 amino acids. Deletions cut 5 bases from V and 0 bases from J, with 11 bases between. The CDR3 nucleotides read TGTGCCAGCAGCCGGGGGGCGAGCTCCTACAATGAGCAGTTCTTC. Translating gives CASSRGASSYNEQFF.

The chain combines TRBV2 with TRBJ2-3; 7 bases line up with TRBD2. The V and J ends lost 7 bases and 6 bases, in that order; junction bases with no gene match: 22. The germline V gene has CDR1 SNHLY and CDR2 FYNNEI. This CDR3 region has 18 residues. The DNA of the CDR3 is TGTGCCAGCACACTAGATATAGGACTAGACCTACTCGGGGATACGCAGTATTTT. It yields the protein CASTLDIGLDLLGDTQYF.

CDR3 sequence reads: CASGPWGQSGTQYF. CDR3 bases: TGTGCTAGTGGTCCCTGGGGACAGTCAGGGACCCAGTACTTC. This chain uses TRBV12-5 with TRBJ2-5; 7 nucleotides line up with TRBD1. The CDR3 runs to 14 residues. J gave up 7 bases and V 5 bases, and 10 bases lay outside the gene matches. Germline-derived CDR1 and CDR2 are LGHNT and FRNRAP.

V usage is TRBV11-3 and J usage is TRBJ2-7; D remains ambiguous. Germline CDR1 is SGHNT and CDR2 is YENEEA. Trimming took off 0 bases at V and 3 bases at J, with 6 bases between the two ends. This CDR3 is built from 13 residues. The CDR3 DNA reads TGTGCCAGCAGCTTAGATCCCAGCTACGAGCAGTACTTC. Translation gives CASSLDPSYEQYF.

V and J are TRBV5-6 and TRBJ2-2, with D possibly TRBD2 on 5 matching bases. V was clipped by 3 bases and J by 7 bases, with 7 bases between them. CDR1 and CDR2 from the germline V gene are SGHDT and YYEEEE. This CDR3 is 12 amino acids long. The chain's CDR3 is CASSYGSGELFF. The CDR3, as DNA: TGTGCCAGCAGCTATGGGAGCGGGGAGCTGTTTTTT.

This chain uses TRBV14 with TRBJ1-3; D is ambiguous. The CDR3 consists of 12 residues. V shed 4 bases and J shed 4 bases, with 5 bases lying between them. CDR1 SGHDN and CDR2 FVKESK come from the germline V gene. The CDR3 nucleotides are TGTGCCAGCAGCCTGGAGGGAAACACCATATATTTT. This translates into CASSLEGNTIYF.

The chain has TRBV7-9 and TRBJ2-7; TRBD2 matches at 9 bases. This CDR3 spans 15 amino acids. Per germline, CDR1 SEHNR and CDR2 FQNEAQ (reference sequence). V dropped 4 bases and J dropped 5; count of bases not matched to a gene: 9. CDR3 protein: CASSWPVAGGNEQYF. The CDR3 region has the DNA TGTGCCAGCAGCTGGCCCGTGGCGGGGGGGAACGAGCAGTACTTC.

The rearrangement uses TRBV7-2 and TRBJ1-5, with D maybe TRBD1 (5 bases). The CDR3 has 18 residues. Germline loops: CDR1 SGHTA, CDR2 FQGNSA. The V and J ends lost 1 base and 2 bases respectively, with 18 bases between them. The chain's CDR3 is CASSLVGGSGFGNQPQHF. In nucleotides, the CDR3 is TGTGCCAGCAGCTTAGTGGGGGGATCAGGGTTTGGCAATCAGCCCCAGCATTTT.

The chain uses TRBV9 and TRBJ1-2, with 10 bases aligning to TRBD1. Looked up from germline, CDR1 is SGDLS and CDR2 is YYNGEE. The CDR3 covers 13 residues. J was trimmed by 7 bases and V by 3 bases; bases with no gene match: 3. The CDR3: CASSERTGGGYTF. The DNA for the CDR3 is TGTGCCAGCAGCGAAAGGACAGGGGGTGGCTACACCTTC.

This clone appeared a single time. The chain has TRBV2 and TRBJ2-7, with D uncertain. Trimming pared 9 bases from V and 1 base from J, leaving 7 bases between. This CDR3 contains 11 residues. Germline-derived CDR1 and CDR2 are SNHLY and FYNNEI. CDR3 sequence: CASDTSYEQYF. Here the CDR3 DNA reads TGTGCCAGTGACACTTCCTACGAGCAGTACTTC.

The V gene is TRBV10-3, the J gene TRBJ1-2; TRBD1 might be the D (6 bases). V was trimmed by 4 bases and J by 6 bases, leaving 18 bases between them. The CDR3 loop spans 15 amino acids. CDR1 ENHRY and CDR2 SYGVKD come from the germline V gene. The DNA of the CDR3 is TGTGCCATCAGTGTGGGCAGGGGTGAAACTAATGGCTACACCTTC. It yields the protein CAISVGRGETNGYTF.

This clone was detected only once. The CDR3 bases are TGCGCCAGCAGGCAGGGGAGCTCCTACGAGCAGTACTTC. This encodes CASRQGSSYEQYF. The V and J genes are TRBV5-1 and TRBJ2-7; weak D call: TRBD1 (6 bases). The CDR3 spans 13 residues. Per germline, CDR1 SGHRS and CDR2 YFSETQ. Trimming took 5 bases from V and 0 from J, leaving 9 bases between them.

This chain connects TRBV9 to TRBJ2-5, with D possibly being TRBD2 (6 bases). Germline V gene sequence: CDR1 SGDLS, CDR2 YYNGEE. V lost 0 bases and J lost 4, with 13 bases in between. The CDR3 extends over 15 amino acids. CDR3 region: CASSVGDWSIETQYF. In DNA, the CDR3 is TGTGCCAGCAGCGTAGGGGACTGGTCCATAGAGACCCAGTACTTC.

The chain joins TRBV10-3 to TRBJ2-3; D might be TRBD1 (6 bases). The CDR3 extends over 17 amino acids. Trimming removed 0 bases from V and 2 bases from J, with 15 bases in between. The germline V gene has CDR1 ENHRY and CDR2 SYGVKD. CDR3 nucleotide sequence: TGTGCCATCAGTGAGTCTCCCGGGACACATATCACAGATACGCAGTATTTT. Protein product: CAISESPGTHITDTQYF.

The rearrangement joins TRBV6-1 to TRBJ2-2; D may be TRBD1 (5 bases). Trimming removed 6 bases at V and 6 bases at J, with 8 bases between. CDR3 length: 12 residues. Germline V gene sequence: CDR1 MNHNS, CDR2 SASEGT. The CDR3 region has the DNA TGTGCCAGCAGGGACATTGCCGGGGAGCTGTTTTTT. This encodes CASRDIAGELFF.

CDR3 protein: CASVGGVGETQYF. Written as DNA, the CDR3 is TGTGCCAGCGTGGGAGGGGTTGGGGAGACCCAGTACTTC. The gene calls are TRBV6-1 and TRBJ2-5; 7 bases are a match to TRBD2. J was trimmed by 5 bases and V by 8 bases; bases with no gene match: 8. From germline, CDR1 is MNHNS and CDR2 SASEGT. The CDR3 length is 13 residues.

The chain joins TRBV21-1 to TRBJ1-4. TRBV21-1 is a pseudogene. This CDR3 is built from 17 residues. The CDR3 loop reads CASSTGGNLLTNEKLFF. The CDR3 coding sequence is TGTGCCAGCTCCACGGGGGGGAACCTCCTAACTAATGAAAAACTGTTTTTT.

The J gene is TRBJ1-2, the V gene TRBV25-1, with D possibly TRBD1 on 5 matching bases. V was clipped by 1 base and J by 4 bases, with 13 bases between them. Germline CDR1 reads MGHDK; CDR2 reads SYGVNS. The CDR3 runs to 15 residues. In DNA, the CDR3 is TGTGCCAGCAGTGAATCCGTTGGGGGGATCTATGGCTACACCTTC. It translates to CASSESVGGIYGYTF.

This clone appeared once. The V call is TRBV6-4, the J call TRBJ2-3; weak D call: TRBD2 (6 bases). V lost 6 bases and J lost 1, with 14 bases in between. CDR1 is MRHNA and CDR2 is SNTAGT in the germline V gene. This CDR3 has 15 amino acids. The CDR3 loop is CASRKTSLRTDTQYF. The CDR3 nucleotides are TGTGCCAGCAGGAAAACTAGCCTTCGCACAGATACGCAGTATTTT.

The chain joins TRBV9 to TRBJ2-1; D might be TRBD2 (7 bases). Trimming shortened V by 0 bases and J by 7 bases, and 14 bases separated the two germline ends. This CDR3 is built from 15 residues. CDR1 is SGDLS, CDR2 YYNGEE, per germline. CDR3 residues: CASSVGGGPGNEQFF. CDR3 DNA sequence: TGTGCCAGCAGCGTAGGGGGGGGGCCAGGTAATGAGCAGTTCTTC.

This sequence joins TRBV27 and TRBJ2-6, with D maybe TRBD1 (6 bases). V lost 6 bases and J lost 2, with 14 bases in between. CDR1 and CDR2 (germline): MNHEY, SMNVEV (reference sequence). There are 16 residues in the CDR3. The CDR3 is CASSLGEGAGANVLTF. The CDR3 bases are TGTGCCAGCAGCCTAGGCGAGGGGGCTGGGGCCAACGTCCTGACTTTC.

The chain has TRBV19 and TRBJ2-5; tentative D call: TRBD2 (5 bases). V lost 5 bases to trimming and J lost 5 bases, with 15 bases between them. From germline, CDR1 is LNHDA and CDR2 SQIVND (reference sequence). The CDR3 length is 14 residues. CDR3 amino acids: CASSEGSLWETQYF. CDR3 DNA: TGTGCCAGTAGTGAGGGTAGTTTGTGGGAGACCCAGTACTTC.

CDR3 in amino acids: CASTPVAGGKETQYF. In nucleotides, the CDR3 is TGTGCCAGCACACCCGTAGCGGGGGGAAAAGAGACCCAGTACTTC. The genes are TRBV6-1 and TRBJ2-5; TRBD2 aligns across 10 bases. V shed 7 bases and J 3 bases; nucleotides not matched to a gene: 8. Germline V CDR1 and CDR2: MNHNS, SASEGT. The CDR3 loop spans 15 amino acids.